The 8 T cell receptor beta chains below all came from one sample that was sequenced in a study of OX40 agonist ivuxolimab in advanced cancers. The library was built by means of the immunoSEQ multiplex PCR assay. Held by TCRdb, this immuneACCESS table contains in-frame sequences only and omits some clones. Under half of the omission traces to an unresolved V gene where checked; the cause of the rest is unknown. The sample yields about 32,000 clones; around nine tenths were counted once. Jointly, the top ten make up roughly a third of the sample. This material consisted of CD4+ or CD8+ T cells sorted from blood, taken in a trial of the OX40 agonist ivuxolimab. These receptors all stem from an adult with an advanced solid tumor such as melanoma, head and neck, liver or kidney cancer.

The CDR3 DNA reads TGTGCCAGCAGTTACCAGGATTCAAATTCACCCCTCCACTTT. Protein sequence: CASSYQDSNSPLHF. The chain recombines TRBV6-5 with TRBJ1-6; D gene uncertain. CDR1 is MNHEY and CDR2 is SVGAGI in the germline V gene. This CDR3 has 14 residues. Trimming removed 2 bases at V and 7 bases at J, with 9 bases between.

This chain connects TRBV7-2 to TRBJ2-7, with D uncertain. This CDR3 is built from 16 residues. Germline V gene sequence: CDR1 SGHTA, CDR2 FQGNSA. The V gene lost 1 base and the J gene lost 3 bases, with 16 bases spanning the gap. The CDR3 DNA follows: TGTGCCAGCAGCTTAGGAATTGAGAATCTCGGCTACGAGCAGTACTTC. Residues: CASSLGIENLGYEQYF.

V is TRBV14 and J is TRBJ1-1; D is unresolved. Trimming cost V 1 base and J 1 base, with 4 bases left between them. Germline V lookup: CDR1 SGHDN, CDR2 FVKESK. The CDR3 has 13 residues. The CDR3 DNA is TGTGCCAGCAGCCAAGTCCCGAACACTGAAGCTTTCTTT. This translates into CASSQVPNTEAFF.

J is TRBJ1-1 and V is TRBV29-1; tentatively, D is TRBD1 (5 bases). V was clipped by 6 bases and J by 5 bases, with 16 bases between them. CDR3 length: 13 residues. The germline gives CDR1 SQVTM, CDR2 ANQGSEA. CDR3 amino acids: CSVTSLGGTEAFF. As DNA, the CDR3 is TGCAGCGTAACTAGTCTGGGGGGAACTGAAGCTTTCTTT.

The chain carries TRBV28 and TRBJ1-5; D may be TRBD1 (5 bases). V was trimmed by 4 bases and J by 10 bases, leaving 8 bases between them. The CDR3 contains 11 residues. Germline V gene lookup returns CDR1 MDHEN and CDR2 SYDVKM. The CDR3 here is CASSSGQPQHF. The CDR3 DNA is TGTGCCAGCAGTTCGGGGCAACCCCAGCATTTT.

The chain recombines TRBV7-6 with TRBJ2-2; D gene ambiguous. Trimming cost V 5 bases and J 9 bases, with 13 bases left between them. The CDR3 runs to 13 residues. Per germline, CDR1 SGHVS and CDR2 FNYEAQ. CDR3 in amino acids: CASSKDPFRELFF. The CDR3 DNA reads as TGTGCCAGCAGCAAAGATCCGTTCCGGGAGCTGTTTTTT.

This clone appeared once. The genes are TRBV30 and TRBJ2-4; D remains ambiguous. Deletions cut 5 bases from V and 2 bases from J, with 10 bases between. Germline-derived CDR1 and CDR2 are GTSNPN and SVGIG (reference sequence). The CDR3 is 13 residues long. CDR3 protein: CAWGVPSKNIQYF. CDR3 bases: TGTGCCTGGGGAGTGCCCTCCAAAAACATTCAGTACTTC.

The chain combines TRBV11-2 with TRBJ2-7; D remains ambiguous. V lost 7 bases and J 11 bases, leaving 21 bases between the germline ends. CDR3 length equals 13 residues. CDR1 SGHAT and CDR2 FQNNGV come from the germline V gene. The CDR3, as DNA: TGTGCCAGCACCCGAGTACTGGGGTTAGGAAAGTACTTC. Protein product: CASTRVLGLGKYF.